This T cell receptor (beta chain) stems from a study of CD4+ T cells in melanoma. Points from the study as a whole: In melanoma, neoantigen-specific CD4+ T cells reportedly differed in differentiation state. A reported correlation linked neoantigen-specific CD4+ T cells to CD8+, macrophage and B cell function.

This CDR3 spans 14 amino acids. V was clipped by 5 bases and J by 7 bases; unmatched bases: 7. CDR1 and CDR2 (germline): SGHTA, FQGNSA. This clone was seen just once. Its antigen is currently unknown. This table comes from immunoSEQ multiplex PCR, and its TCRdb copy is limited to in-frame clones, with some not included. The top ten hold roughly 3.3% of the sample, which has approximately 110,000 clones, approximately 90% seen once. The sample was peripheral blood. The receptor's source is a human donor with melanoma. The chain recombines TRBV7-2 with TRBJ2-7; 11 nucleotides agree with TRBD1. The CDR3 here is CASSKRTGGGEQYF. The DNA of the CDR3 is TGTGCCAGCAGCAAAAGGACAGGGGGCGGTGAGCAGTACTTC.